The T cell receptor (beta chain) described here comes from a study of blood T cells in healthy people across ages. PCR was performed a second time for about 7 to 11 cycles using a sample-barcoded 5' primer and a J-beta primer mix. Through a template-switch adaptor with 12 random nucleotides, each cDNA molecule received a tag. Samples each returned at least 3 million CDR3-containing paired-end reads. TCRdb redid the calling of the 5' RACE reads with MiXCR, one entry per CDR3 protein. Found here are about 640,000 distinct CDR3 sequences, roughly 53% of them singletons; the top ten hold over 35%. The germline gives CDR1 KGHSH, CDR2 LQKENI. V was shortened by 2 bases and J by 0 bases, with 3 bases between the two germline ends. The CDR3 runs 13 residues.

The specimen sequenced was blood. This TCR was recovered from a man in his 60s in good health. V gene TRBV18 combines with J gene TRBJ2-3; D not resolved. CDR3 nucleotides: TGTGCCAGCTCACCAGTAAGCACAGATACGCAGTATTTT. Encoded protein: CASSPVSTDTQYF. The whole variable domain, filled in from reference TRBV18 and TRBJ2-3, reads NAGVMQNPRHLVRRRGQEARLRCSPMKGHSHVYWYRQLPEEGLKFMVYLQKENIIDESGMPKERFSAEFPKEGPSILRIQQVVRGDSAAYFCASSPVSTDTQYFGPGTRLTVL.